Sequencing of this T cell receptor (beta chain) was carried out in a study of graft-versus-host responses after intestinal transplantation. On the study more broadly: Every one of the recipients received anti-thymocyte globulin induction and afterwards took tacrolimus and steroids for about 3 years. General study points: Early post-transplant HvG declines tracked with peak circulating GvH clone levels. The study found high graft-versus-host to host-versus-graft clonal ratios in allografts of patients with graft-donor T cell macrochimerism. GvH clones appeared in recipient marrow, some first in ileum or blood.

Trimming stripped 6 bases from V and 0 bases from J, with 11 bases between. Germline-derived CDR1 and CDR2 are SNHLY and FYNNEI. This CDR3 contains 14 residues. Clones were read by immunoSEQ multiplex PCR, and TCRdb kept only the in-frame ones, dropping some. The sample shows about 59,000 clones, around 93% of them seen only once. A note on this clone: Its matching antigen is unknown.

Sequences were derived from unstimulated CD4+ T cells sorted from spleen or lymph node cells, sampled before transplant. The TCR was taken from a human donor who was the organ donor for an intestinal transplant. V and J are TRBV2 and TRBJ2-5; unclear D gene. In nucleotides, the CDR3 is TGTGCCAGCAGCCAGGTTTCGTACCAAGAGACCCAGTACTTC. Translated: CASSQVSYQETQYF.